This T cell receptor beta chain was sequenced in a study of blood T cells in healthy people across ages. Study-level results: Older individuals had lower TCR beta diversity per million T cells (the decline was roughly linear).

The CDR3 runs 13 residues. V dropped 5 bases and J dropped 8 bases, with 15 bases sitting between them. In germline, CDR1 is LGHDT, CDR2 YNNKEL (reference sequence). Using a J-beta primer mix together with a sample-barcoded 5' primer, a second PCR was run for roughly 6 to 12 cycles. Carrying 12 random nucleotides, a template-switch adaptor labeled each individual cDNA molecule. A single record per CDR3 protein comes from TCRdb applying MiXCR to the 5' RACE reads. The table has fewer than 950,000 distinct CDR3 sequences, around 36% seen once. Comment on this clonotype: Its specificity is not known.

The specimen was blood. The chain links TRBV3-1 to TRBJ1-1; weak D call: TRBD1 (6 bases). The sequence was obtained from a man younger than 30 in good health. The CDR3 protein is CASSFSWTVEAFF. The DNA for the CDR3 is TGTGCCAGCAGCTTCAGCTGGACAGTAGAAGCTTTCTTT. The full variable domain, in which reference TRBV3-1 and TRBJ1-1 provide the parts outside the CDR3, is DTAVSQTPKYLVTQMGNDKSIKCEQNLGHDTMYWYKQDSKKFLKIMFSYNNKELIINETVPNRFSPKSPDKAHLNLHINSLELGDSAVYFCASSFSWTVEAFFGQGTRLTVV.